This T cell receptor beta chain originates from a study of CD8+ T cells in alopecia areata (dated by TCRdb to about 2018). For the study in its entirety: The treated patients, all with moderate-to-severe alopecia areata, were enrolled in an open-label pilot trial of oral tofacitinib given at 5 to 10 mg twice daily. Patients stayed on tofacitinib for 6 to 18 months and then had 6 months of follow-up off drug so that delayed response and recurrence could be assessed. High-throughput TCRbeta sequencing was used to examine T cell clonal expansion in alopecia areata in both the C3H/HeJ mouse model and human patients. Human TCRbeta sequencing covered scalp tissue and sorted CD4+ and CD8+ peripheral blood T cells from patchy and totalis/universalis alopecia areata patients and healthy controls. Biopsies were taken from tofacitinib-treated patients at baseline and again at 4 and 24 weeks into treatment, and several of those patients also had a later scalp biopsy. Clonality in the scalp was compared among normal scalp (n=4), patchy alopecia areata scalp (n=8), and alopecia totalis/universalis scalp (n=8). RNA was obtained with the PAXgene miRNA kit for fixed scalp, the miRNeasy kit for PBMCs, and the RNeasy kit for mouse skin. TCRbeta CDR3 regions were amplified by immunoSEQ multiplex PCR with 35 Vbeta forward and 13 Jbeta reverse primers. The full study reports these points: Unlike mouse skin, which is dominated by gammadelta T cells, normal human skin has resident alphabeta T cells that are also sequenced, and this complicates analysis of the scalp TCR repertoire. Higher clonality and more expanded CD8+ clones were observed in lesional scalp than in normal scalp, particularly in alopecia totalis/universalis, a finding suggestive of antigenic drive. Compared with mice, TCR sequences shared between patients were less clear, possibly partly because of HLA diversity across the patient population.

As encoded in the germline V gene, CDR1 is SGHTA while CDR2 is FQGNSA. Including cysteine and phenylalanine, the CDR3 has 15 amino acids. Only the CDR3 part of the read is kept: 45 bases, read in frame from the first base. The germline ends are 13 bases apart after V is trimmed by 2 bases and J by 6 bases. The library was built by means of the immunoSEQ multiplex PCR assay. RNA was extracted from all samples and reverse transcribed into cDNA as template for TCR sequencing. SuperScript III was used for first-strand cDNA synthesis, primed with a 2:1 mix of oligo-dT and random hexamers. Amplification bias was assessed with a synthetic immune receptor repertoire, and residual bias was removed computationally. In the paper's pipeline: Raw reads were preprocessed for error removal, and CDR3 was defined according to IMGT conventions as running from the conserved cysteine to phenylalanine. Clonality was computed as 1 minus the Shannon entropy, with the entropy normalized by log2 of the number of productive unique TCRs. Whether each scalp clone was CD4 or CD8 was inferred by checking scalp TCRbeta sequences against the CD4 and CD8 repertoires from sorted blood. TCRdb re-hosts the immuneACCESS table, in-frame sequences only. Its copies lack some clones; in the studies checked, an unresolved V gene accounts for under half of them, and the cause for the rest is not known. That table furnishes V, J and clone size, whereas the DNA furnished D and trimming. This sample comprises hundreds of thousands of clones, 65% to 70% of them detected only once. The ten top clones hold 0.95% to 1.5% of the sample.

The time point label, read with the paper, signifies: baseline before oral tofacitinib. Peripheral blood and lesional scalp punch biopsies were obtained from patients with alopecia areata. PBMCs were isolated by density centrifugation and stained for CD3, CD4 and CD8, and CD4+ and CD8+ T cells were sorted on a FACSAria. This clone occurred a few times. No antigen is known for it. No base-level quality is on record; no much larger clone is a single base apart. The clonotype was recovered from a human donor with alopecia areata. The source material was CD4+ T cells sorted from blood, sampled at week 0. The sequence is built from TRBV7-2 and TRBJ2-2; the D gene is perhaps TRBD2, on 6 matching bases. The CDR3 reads CASSLLGRGAGELFF. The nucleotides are TGTGCCAGCAGCTTACTCGGCCGCGGGGCCGGGGAGCTGTTTTTT.